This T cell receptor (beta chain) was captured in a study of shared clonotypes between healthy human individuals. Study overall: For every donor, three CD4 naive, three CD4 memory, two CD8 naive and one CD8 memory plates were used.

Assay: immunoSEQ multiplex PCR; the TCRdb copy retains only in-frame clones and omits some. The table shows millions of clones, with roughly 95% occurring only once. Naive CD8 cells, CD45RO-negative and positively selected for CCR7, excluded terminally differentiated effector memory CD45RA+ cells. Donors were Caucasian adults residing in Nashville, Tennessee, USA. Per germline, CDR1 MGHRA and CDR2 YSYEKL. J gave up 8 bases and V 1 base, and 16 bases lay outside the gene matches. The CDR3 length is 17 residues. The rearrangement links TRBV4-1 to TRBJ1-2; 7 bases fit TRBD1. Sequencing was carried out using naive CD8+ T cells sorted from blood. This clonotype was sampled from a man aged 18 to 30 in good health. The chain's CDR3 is CASSQAPGTESFFGYTF. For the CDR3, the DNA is TGCGCCAGCAGCCAAGCGCCCGGGACAGAGAGTTTCTTCGGCTACACCTTC.